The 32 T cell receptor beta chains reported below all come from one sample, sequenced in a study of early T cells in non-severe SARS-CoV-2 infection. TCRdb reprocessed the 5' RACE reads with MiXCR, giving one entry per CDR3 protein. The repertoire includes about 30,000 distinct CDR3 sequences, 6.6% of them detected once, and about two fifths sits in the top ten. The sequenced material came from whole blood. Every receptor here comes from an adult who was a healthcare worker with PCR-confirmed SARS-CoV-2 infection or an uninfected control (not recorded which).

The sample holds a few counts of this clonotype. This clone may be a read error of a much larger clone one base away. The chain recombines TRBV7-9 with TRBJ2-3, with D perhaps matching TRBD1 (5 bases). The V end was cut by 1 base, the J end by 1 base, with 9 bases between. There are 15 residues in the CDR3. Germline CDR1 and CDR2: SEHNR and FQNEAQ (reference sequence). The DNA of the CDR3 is TGTGCCAGCAGCTTAGGGGCGACAGGCACAGATACGCAGTATTTT. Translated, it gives CASSLGATGTDTQYF.

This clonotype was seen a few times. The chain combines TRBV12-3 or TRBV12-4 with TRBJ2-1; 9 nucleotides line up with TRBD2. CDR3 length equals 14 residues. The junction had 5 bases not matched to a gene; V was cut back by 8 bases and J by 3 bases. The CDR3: CASAVAGVYNEQFF. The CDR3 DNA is TGTGCCAGCGCGGTAGCGGGGGTCTACAATGAGCAGTTCTTC.

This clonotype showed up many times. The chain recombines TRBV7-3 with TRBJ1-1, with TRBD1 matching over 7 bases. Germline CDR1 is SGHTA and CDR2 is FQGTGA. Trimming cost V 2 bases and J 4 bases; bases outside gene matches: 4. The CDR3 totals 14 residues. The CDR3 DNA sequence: TGTGCCAGCAGCTTAGGCCCAGGGGGCACTGAAGCTTTCTTT. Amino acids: CASSLGPGGTEAFF.

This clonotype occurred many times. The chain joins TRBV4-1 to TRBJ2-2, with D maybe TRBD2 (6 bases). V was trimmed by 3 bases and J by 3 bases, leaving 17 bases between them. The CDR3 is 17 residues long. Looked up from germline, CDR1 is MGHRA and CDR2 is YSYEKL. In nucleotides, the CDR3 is TGCGCCAGCAGCCAGGGTTACGGGAGTGCCGACACCGGGGAGCTGTTTTTT. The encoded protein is CASSQGYGSADTGELFF.

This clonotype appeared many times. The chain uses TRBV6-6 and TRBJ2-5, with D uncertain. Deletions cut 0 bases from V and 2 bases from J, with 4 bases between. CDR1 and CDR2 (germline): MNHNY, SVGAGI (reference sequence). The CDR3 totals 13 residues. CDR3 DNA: TGTGCCAGCAGTTACTCGGGACAAGAGACCCAGTACTTC. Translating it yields CASSYSGQETQYF.

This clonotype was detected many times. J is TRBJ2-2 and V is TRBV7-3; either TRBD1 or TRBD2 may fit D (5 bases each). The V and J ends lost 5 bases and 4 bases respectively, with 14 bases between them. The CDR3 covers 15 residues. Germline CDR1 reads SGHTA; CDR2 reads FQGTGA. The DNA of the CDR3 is TGTGCCAGCAGCACATCAGAGAGGGGCACCGGGGAGCTGTTTTTT. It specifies CASSTSERGTGELFF.

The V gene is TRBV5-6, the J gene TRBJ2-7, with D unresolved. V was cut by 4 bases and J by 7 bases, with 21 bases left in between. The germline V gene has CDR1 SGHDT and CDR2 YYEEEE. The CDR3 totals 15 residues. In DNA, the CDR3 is TGTGCCAGCAGCCTCTCGTCGGGTGCTCGCAAAGAGCAGTACTTC. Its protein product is CASSLSSGARKEQYF.

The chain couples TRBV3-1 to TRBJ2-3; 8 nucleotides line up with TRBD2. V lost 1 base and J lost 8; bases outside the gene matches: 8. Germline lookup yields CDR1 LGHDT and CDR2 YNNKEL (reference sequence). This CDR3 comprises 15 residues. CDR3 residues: CASSQGLSGGVTQYF. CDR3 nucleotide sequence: TGTGCCAGCAGCCAAGGGCTCAGCGGGGGTGTTACGCAGTATTTT.

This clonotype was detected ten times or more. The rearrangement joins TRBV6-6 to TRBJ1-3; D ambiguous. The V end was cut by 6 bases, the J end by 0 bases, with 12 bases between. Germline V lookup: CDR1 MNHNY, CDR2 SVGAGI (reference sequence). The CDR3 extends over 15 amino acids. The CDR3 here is CASRFDGNSGNTIYF. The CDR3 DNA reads TGTGCCAGCAGATTCGACGGCAACTCTGGAAACACCATATATTTT.

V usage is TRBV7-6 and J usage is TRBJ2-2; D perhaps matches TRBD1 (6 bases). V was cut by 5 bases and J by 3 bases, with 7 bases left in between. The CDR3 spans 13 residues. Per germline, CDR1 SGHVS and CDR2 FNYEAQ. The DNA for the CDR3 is TGTGCCAGCAGCACAGGGTACACCGGGGAGCTGTTTTTT. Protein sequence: CASSTGYTGELFF.

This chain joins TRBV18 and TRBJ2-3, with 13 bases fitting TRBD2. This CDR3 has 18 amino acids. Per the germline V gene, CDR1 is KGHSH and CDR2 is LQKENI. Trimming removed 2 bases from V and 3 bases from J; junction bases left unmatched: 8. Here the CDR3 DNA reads TGTGCCAGCTCACCAACTAGCGGGAGGGCCAGGATGACAGATACGCAGTATTTT. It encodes CASSPTSGRARMTDTQYF.

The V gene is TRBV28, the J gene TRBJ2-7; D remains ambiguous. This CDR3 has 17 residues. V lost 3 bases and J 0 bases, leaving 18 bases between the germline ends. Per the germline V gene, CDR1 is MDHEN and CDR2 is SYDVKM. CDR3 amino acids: CASSFEVWPASSYEQYF. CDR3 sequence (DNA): TGTGCCAGCAGTTTTGAGGTTTGGCCAGCCAGCTCCTACGAGCAGTACTTC.

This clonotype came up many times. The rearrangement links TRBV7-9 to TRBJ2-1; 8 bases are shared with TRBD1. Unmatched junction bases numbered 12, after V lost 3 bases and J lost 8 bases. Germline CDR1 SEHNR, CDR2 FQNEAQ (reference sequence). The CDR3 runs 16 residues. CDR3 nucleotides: TGTGCCAGCAGCTTGTCCGGGACAGGCGCTATGGATGAGCAGTTCTTC. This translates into CASSLSGTGAMDEQFF.

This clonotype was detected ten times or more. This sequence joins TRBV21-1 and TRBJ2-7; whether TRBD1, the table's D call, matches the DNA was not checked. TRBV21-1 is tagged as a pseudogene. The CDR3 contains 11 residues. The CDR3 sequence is CASTGDYEQYF. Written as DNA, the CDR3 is TGTGCCAGCACGGGGGACTACGAGCAGTACTTC.

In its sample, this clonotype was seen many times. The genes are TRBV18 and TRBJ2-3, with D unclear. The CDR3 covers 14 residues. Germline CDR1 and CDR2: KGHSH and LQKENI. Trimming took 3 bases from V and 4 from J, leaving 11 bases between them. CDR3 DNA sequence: TGTGCCAGCTCACCGAACCGCGGAGCAGATACGCAGTATTTT. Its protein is CASSPNRGADTQYF.

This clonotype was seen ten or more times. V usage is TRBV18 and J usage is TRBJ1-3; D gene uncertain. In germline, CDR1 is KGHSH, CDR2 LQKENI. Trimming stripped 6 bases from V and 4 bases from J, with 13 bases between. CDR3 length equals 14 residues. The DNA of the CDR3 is TGTGCCAGCTCCCGGCTGGAAGGCGGAAACACCATATATTTT. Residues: CASSRLEGGNTIYF.

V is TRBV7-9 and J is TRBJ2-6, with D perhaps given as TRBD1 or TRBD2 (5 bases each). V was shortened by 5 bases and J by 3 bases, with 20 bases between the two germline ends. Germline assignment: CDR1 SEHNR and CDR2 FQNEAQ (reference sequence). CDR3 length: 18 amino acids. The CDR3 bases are TGTGCCAGCAGCACCTACAACGGGGCCGTTCGTGGGGCCAACGTCCTGACTTTC. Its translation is CASSTYNGAVRGANVLTF.

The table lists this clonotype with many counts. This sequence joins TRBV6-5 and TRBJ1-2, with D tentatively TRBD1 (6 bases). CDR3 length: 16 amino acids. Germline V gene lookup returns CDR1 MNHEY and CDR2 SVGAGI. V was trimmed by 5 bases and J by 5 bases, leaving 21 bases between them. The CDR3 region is CASSPPQGAGMYGYTF. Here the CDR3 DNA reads TGTGCCAGCAGTCCACCACAGGGAGCGGGGATGTATGGCTACACCTTC.

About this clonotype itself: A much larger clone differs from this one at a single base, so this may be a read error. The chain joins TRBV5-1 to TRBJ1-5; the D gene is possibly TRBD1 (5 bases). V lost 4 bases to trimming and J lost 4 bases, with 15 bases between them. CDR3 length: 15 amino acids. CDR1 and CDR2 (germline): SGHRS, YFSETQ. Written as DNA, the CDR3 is TGCGCCAGCAGCGCAGAGACAGAGAGAAATCAGCCCCAGCATTTT. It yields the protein CASSAETERNQPQHF. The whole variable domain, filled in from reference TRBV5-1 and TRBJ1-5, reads KAGVTQTPRYLIKTRGQQVTLSCSPISGHRSVSWYQQTPGQGLQFLFEYFSETQRNKGNFPGRFSGRQFSNSRSEMNVSTLELGDSALYLCASSAETERNQPQHFGDGTRLSIL.

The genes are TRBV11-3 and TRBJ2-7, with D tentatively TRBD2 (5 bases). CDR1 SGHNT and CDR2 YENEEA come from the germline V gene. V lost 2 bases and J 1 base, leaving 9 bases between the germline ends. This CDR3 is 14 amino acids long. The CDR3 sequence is CASSLMGVSYEQYF. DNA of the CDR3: TGTGCCAGCAGCTTAATGGGAGTTTCCTACGAGCAGTACTTC.

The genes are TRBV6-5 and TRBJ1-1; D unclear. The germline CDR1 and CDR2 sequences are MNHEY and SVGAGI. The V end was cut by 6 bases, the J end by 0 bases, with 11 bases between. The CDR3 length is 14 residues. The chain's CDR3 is CASSHEGMNTEAFF. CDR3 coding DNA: TGTGCCAGCAGCCACGAGGGTATGAACACTGAAGCTTTCTTT.

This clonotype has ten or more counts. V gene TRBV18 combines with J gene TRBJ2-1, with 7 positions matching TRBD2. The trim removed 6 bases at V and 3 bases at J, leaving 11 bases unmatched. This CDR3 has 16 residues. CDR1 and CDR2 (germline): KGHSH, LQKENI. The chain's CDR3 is CASSPPWGGNYNEQFF. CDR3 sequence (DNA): TGTGCCAGCTCTCCGCCCTGGGGGGGGAACTACAATGAGCAGTTCTTC.

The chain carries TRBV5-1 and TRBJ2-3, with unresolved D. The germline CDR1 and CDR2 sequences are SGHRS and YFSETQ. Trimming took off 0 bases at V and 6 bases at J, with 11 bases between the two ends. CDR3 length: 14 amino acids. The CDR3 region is CASSLASPRDTQYF. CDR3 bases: TGCGCCAGCAGCTTGGCCTCTCCTCGGGATACGCAGTATTTT. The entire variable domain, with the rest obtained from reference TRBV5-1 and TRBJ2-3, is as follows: KAGVTQTPRYLIKTRGQQVTLSCSPISGHRSVSWYQQTPGQGLQFLFEYFSETQRNKGNFPGRFSGRQFSNSRSEMNVSTLELGDSALYLCASSLASPRDTQYFGPGTRLTVL.

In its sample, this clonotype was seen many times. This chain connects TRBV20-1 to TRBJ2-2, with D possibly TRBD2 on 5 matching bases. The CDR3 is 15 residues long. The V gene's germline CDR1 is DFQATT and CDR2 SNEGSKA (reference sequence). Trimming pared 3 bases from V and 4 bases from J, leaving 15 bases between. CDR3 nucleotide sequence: TGCAGTGCTAGTGGGCGGACTGGAGGCACCGGGGAGCTGTTTTTT. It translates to CSASGRTGGTGELFF.

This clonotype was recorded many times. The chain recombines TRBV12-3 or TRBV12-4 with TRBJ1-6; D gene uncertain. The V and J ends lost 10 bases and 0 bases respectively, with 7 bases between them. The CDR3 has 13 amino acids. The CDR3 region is CATASSYNSPLHF. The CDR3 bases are TGTGCCACAGCGAGCTCCTATAATTCACCCCTCCACTTT.

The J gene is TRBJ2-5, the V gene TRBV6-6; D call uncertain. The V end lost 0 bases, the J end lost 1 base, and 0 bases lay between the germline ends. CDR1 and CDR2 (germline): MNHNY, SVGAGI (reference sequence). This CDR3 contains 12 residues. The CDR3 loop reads CASSYSQETQYF. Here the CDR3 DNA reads TGTGCCAGCAGTTACTCCCAAGAGACCCAGTACTTC.

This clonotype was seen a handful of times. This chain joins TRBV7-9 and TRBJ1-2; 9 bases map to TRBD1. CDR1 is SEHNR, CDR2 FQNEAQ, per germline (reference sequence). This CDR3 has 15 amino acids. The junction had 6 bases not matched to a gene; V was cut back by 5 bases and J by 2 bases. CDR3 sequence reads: CASSRAGQGNYGYTF. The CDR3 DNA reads TGTGCCAGCAGCAGAGCGGGACAGGGAAACTATGGCTACACCTTC.

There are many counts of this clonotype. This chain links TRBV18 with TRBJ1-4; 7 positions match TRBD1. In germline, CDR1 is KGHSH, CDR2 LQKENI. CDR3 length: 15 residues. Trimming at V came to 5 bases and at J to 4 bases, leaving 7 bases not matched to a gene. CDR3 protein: CASSRGTANNEKLFF. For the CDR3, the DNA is TGTGCCAGCTCAAGAGGGACAGCGAATAATGAAAAACTGTTTTTT.

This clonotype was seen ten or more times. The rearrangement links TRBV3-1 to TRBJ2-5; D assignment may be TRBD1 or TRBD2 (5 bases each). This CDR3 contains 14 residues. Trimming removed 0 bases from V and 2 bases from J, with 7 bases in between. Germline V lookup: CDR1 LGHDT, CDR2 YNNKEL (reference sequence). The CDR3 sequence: CASSQEWGQETQYF. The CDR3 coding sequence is TGTGCCAGCAGCCAAGAATGGGGGCAAGAGACCCAGTACTTC.

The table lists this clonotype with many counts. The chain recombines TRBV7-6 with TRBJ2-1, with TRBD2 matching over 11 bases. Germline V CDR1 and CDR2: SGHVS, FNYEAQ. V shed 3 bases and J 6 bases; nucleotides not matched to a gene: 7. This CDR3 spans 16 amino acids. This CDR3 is CASSFIAGGPSNEQFF. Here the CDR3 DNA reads TGTGCCAGCAGCTTCATAGCGGGAGGGCCGAGCAATGAGCAGTTCTTC.

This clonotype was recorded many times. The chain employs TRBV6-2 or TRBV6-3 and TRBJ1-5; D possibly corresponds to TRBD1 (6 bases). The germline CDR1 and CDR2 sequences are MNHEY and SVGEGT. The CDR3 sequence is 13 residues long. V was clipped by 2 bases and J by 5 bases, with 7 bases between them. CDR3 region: CASSYGQYQPQHF. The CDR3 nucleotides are TGTGCCAGCAGTTACGGACAGTATCAGCCCCAGCATTTT.

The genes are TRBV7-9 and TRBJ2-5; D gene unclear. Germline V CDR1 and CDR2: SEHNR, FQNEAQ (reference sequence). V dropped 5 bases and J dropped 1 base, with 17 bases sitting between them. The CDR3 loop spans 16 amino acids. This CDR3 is CASSPSRVGSQETQYF. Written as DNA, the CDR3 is TGTGCCAGCAGCCCGTCCAGAGTGGGCAGCCAAGAGACCCAGTACTTC.